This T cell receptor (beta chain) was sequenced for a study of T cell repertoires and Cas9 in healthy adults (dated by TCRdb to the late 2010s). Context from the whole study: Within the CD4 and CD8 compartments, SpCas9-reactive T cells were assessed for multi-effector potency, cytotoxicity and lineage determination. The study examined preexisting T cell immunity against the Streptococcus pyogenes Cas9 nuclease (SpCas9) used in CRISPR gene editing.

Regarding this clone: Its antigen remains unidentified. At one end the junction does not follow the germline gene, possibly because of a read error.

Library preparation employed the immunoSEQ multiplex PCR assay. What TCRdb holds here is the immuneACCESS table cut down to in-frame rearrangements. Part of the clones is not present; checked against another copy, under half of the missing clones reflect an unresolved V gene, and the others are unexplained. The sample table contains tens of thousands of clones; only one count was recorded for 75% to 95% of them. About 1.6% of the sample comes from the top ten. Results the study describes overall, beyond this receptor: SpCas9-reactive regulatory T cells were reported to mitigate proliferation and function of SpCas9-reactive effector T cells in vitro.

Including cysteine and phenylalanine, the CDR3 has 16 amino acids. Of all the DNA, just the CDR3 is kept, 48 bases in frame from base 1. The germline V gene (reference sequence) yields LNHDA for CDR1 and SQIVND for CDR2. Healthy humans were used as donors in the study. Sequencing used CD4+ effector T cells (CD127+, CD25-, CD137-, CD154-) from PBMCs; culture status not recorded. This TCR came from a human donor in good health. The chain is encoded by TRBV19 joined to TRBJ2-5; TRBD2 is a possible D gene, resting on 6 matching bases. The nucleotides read TGTGCCAGTAGTATGGGTGGTCTAGTGGCTCGGGAGACCAAGTACTTC. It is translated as CASSMGGLVARETKYF.